This is a list of T cell receptor beta chains from one sample in a study of shared clonotypes between healthy human individuals. Produced via immunoSEQ multiplex PCR; TCRdb's table is partial and in-frame only. The table has roughly 680,000 clones, 72% seen once. The sequenced sample consisted of memory CD4+ T cells sorted from blood. The receptors stem from a young woman in good health. The CDR3 runs from the conserved cysteine through the conserved F or W.

v_call,j_call,cdr3_aa
TRBV7-9,TRBJ2-1,CASSLGEYEEQFF
TRBV4-1,TRBJ2-5,CASSPTGSRETQYF
TRBV5-1,TRBJ2-1,CASSLVGHPSDEQFF
TRBV15,TRBJ1-1,CATSMGGFNTEAFF
TRBV11-2,TRBJ2-1,CASSPGLAGGNEQFF
TRBV27,TRBJ2-2,CASSSGRHGELFF
TRBV28,TRBJ1-5,CASGGGYQPQHF
TRBV7-2,TRBJ2-1,CASSPFRDEQFF
TRBV5-6,TRBJ2-3,CASSLLAVSTDTQYF
TRBV7-9,TRBJ2-7,CASSSALDEQYF
TRBV27,TRBJ2-5,CASSLASGSTETQYF
TRBV5-8,TRBJ1-1,CASSSDRGQGYAEAFF
TRBV28,TRBJ2-2,CASKAASLSGELFF